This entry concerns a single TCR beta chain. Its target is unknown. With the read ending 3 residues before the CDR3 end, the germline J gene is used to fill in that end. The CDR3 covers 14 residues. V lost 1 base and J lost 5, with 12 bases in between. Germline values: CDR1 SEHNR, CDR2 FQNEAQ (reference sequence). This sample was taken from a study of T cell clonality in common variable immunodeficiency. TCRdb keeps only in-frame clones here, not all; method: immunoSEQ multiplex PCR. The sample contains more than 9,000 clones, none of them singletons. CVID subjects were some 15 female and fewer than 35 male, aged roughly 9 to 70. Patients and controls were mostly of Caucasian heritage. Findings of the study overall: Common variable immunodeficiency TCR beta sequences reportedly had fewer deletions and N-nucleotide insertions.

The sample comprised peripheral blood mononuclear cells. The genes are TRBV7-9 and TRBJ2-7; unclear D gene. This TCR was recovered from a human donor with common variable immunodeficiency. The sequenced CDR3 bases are TGTGCCAGCAGCTTAGATATGCGGATGAACGAG. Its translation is CASSLDMRMNE. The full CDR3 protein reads CASSLDMRMNEQYF.